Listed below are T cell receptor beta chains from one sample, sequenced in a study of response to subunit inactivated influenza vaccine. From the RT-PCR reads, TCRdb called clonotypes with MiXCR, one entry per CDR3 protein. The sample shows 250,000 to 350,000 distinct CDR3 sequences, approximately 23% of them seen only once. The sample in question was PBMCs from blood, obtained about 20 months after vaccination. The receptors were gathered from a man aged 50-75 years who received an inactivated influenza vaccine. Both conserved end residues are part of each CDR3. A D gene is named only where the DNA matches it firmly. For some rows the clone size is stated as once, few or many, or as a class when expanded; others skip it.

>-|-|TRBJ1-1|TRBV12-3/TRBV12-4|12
CASSSATRVAFF
TGTGCCAGCAGTTCAGCTACTAGGGTGGCTTTCTTT
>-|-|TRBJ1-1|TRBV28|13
CASSLATNTEAFF
TGTGCCAGCAGTTTAGCTACGAACACTGAAGCTTTCTTT
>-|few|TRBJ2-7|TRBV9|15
CASSVGPGTPYEQYF
TGTGCCAGCAGCGTAGGACCGGGTACCCCCTACGAGCAGTACTTC
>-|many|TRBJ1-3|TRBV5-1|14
CASSPGQAGNTIYF
TGTGCCAGCTCACCAGGTCAAGCTGGAAACACCATATATTTT
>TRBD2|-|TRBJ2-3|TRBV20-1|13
CSVWRGITDTQYF
TGCAGTGTGTGGCGGGGGATCACAGATACGCAGTATTTT
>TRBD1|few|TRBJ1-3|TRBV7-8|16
CASSLAGTVYGNTIYF
TGTGCCAGCAGCTTGGCCGGGACAGTCTATGGAAACACCATATATTTT
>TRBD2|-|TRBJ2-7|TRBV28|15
CASRTGGLAGGEQYF
TGTGCCAGCAGGACGGGTGGGCTAGCGGGAGGCGAGCAGTACTTC
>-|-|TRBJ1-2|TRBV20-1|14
CSARVVGTNYGYTF
TGCAGTGCTAGAGTTGTGGGGACTAACTATGGCTACACCTTC
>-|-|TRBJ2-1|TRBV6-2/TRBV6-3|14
CASSYSQLYNEQFF
TGTGCCAGCAGTTACAGTCAGCTCTACAATGAGCAGTTCTTC
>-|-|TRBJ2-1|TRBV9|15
CASSVGTNSYNEQFF
TGTGCCAGCAGCGTCGGGACAAACTCCTACAATGAGCAGTTCTTC
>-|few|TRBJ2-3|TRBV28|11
CASSLSGTQYF
TGTGCCAGCAGTTTGTCGGGAACGCAGTATTTT
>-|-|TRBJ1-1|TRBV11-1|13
CASSFIRGTEAFF
TGTGCCAGCAGCTTTATTAGGGGCACTGAAGCTTTCTTT
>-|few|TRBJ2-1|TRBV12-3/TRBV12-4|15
CASSFWAGSYNEQFF
TGTGCCAGCAGTTTTTGGGCGGGCTCCTACAATGAGCAGTTCTTC
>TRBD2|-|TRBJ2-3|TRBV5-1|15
CASSSRGLEGDTQYF
TGCGCCAGCAGCTCCCGCGGACTAGAGGGAGATACGCAGTATTTT
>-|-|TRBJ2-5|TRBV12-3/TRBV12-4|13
CASSSTVQETQYF
TGTGCCAGCAGTTCGACTGTACAAGAGACCCAGTACTTC
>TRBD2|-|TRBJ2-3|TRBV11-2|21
CASSLDLVDRGTSAQMDTQYF
TGTGCCAGCAGCTTAGATCTGGTGGACAGAGGGACTAGCGCCCAGATGGATACGCAGTATTTT
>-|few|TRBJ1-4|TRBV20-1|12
CSARGLNEKLFF
TGCAGTGCTAGGGGCCTTAATGAAAAACTGTTTTTT
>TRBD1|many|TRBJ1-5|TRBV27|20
CASSLRFLATGGFTNQPQHF
TGTGCCAGCAGTTTAAGATTCTTAGCCACAGGGGGATTCACCAATCAGCCCCAGCATTTT
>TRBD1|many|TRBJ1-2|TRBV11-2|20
CASKGARAVASTASNYGYTF
TGTGCCAGCAAGGGGGCTCGCGCGGTGGCATCGACAGCCTCTAACTATGGCTACACCTTC
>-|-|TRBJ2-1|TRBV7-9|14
CASSLPGLDNEQFF
TGTGCCAGCAGCCTACCGGGACTTGACAATGAGCAGTTCTTC
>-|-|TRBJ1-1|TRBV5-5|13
CASSFVSEPEAFF
TGTGCCAGCAGCTTCGTGTCAGAGCCAGAAGCTTTCTTT
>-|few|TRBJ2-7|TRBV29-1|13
CSVRRGYAYEQYF
TGCAGCGTTCGGAGGGGTTATGCCTACGAGCAGTACTTC
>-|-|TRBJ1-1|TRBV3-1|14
CASSQGRGNTEAFF
TGTGCCAGCAGCCAAGGCCGGGGGAACACTGAAGCTTTCTTT
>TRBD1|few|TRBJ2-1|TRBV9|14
CASSETGGINEQFF
TGTGCCAGCAGCGAGACAGGGGGCATCAATGAGCAGTTCTTC
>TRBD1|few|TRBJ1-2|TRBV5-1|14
CASSLEGAVYGYTF
TGCGCCAGCAGCTTGGAGGGGGCCGTTTATGGCTACACCTTC
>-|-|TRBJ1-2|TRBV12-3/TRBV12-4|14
CASSLSLRGAGYTF
TGTGCCAGCAGTTTAAGTCTCAGGGGTGCTGGCTACACCTTC
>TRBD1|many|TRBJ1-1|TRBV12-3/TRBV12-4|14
CASRLQGANTEAFF
TGTGCCAGCAGGTTACAGGGGGCGAACACTGAAGCTTTCTTT
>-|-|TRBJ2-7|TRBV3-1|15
CASSRTLDSDYEQYF
TGTGCCAGCAGCCGTACCCTGGACTCCGACTACGAGCAGTACTTC
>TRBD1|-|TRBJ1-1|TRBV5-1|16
CASSPRGTGENTEAFF
TGCGCCAGCAGCCCCCGCGGGACAGGGGAGAACACTGAAGCTTTCTTT
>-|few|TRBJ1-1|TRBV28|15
CASSLWGRVNTEAFF
TGTGCCAGCAGTTTATGGGGAAGAGTAAACACTGAAGCTTTCTTT